These 10 T cell receptor beta chains share one sample of origin, sequenced in a study of response to subunit inactivated influenza vaccine. A single record per CDR3 protein comes from TCRdb applying MiXCR to the RT-PCR reads. This sample has a few hundred thousand distinct CDR3 sequences, with around a fifth found just once. Sequencing used PBMCs from blood, obtained about 20 months after vaccination. Every receptor here comes from a man aged 50 to 69 who received an inactivated influenza vaccine.

This chain uses TRBV12-3 or TRBV12-4 with TRBJ1-3; no reliable D call. Trimming stripped 6 bases from V and 0 bases from J, with 12 bases between. The length of the CDR3 is 15 residues. CDR3: CASSRDAHSGNTIYF. CDR3 coding DNA: TGTGCCAGCAGCCGCGACGCACACTCTGGAAACACCATATATTTT.

The table lists this clonotype with a few counts. The J gene is TRBJ1-4, the V gene TRBV11-2; 8 bases line up with TRBD1. This CDR3 contains 14 residues. The germline gives CDR1 SGHAT, CDR2 FQNNGV. Trimming removed 4 bases from V and 7 bases from J; junction bases left unmatched: 5. The CDR3 coding sequence is TGTGCCAGCAGCTACGGACAGGGTGGTGAAAAACTGTTTTTT. Its translation is CASSYGQGGEKLFF.

This clonotype was counted between two and nine times. V is TRBV20-1 and J is TRBJ2-1; 7 nucleotides agree with TRBD2. The CDR3 is 15 amino acids. J lost 1 base, V lost 1 base, and 4 bases had no gene match. From germline, CDR1 is DFQATT and CDR2 SNEGSKA (reference sequence). The CDR3 DNA reads TGCAGTGCTAGAGCCGGCGGGAGTTCCTACAATGAGCAGTTCTTC. Its translation: CSARAGGSSYNEQFF.

This clonotype was counted only a few times. CDR3 residues: CASSRATGAQYF. The CDR3 bases are TGTGCCAGTTCCCGAGCCACAGGGGCTCAGTACTTC. The chain joins TRBV14 to TRBJ2-5, with 7 positions matching TRBD1. Per the germline V gene, CDR1 is SGHDN and CDR2 is FVKESK. After removal of 9 bases from V and 11 bases from J, the junction contained 12 bases not matched to a gene. The CDR3 runs to 12 residues. The whole variable domain, filled in from reference TRBV14 and TRBJ2-5, reads EAGVTQFPSHSVIEKGQTVTLRCDPISGHDNLYWYRRVMGKEIKFLLHFVKESKQDESGMPNNRFLAERTGGTYSTLKVQPAELEDSGVYFCASSRATGAQYFGPGTRLLVL.

The chain links TRBV19 to TRBJ2-1; the D is unclear. Trimming removed 7 bases from V and 0 bases from J, with 13 bases in between. Germline V lookup: CDR1 LNHDA, CDR2 SQIVND (reference sequence). This CDR3 is built from 15 residues. CDR3 sequence reads: CASNEALSSYNEQFF. For the CDR3, the DNA is TGTGCCAGTAACGAGGCCCTCAGCTCCTACAATGAGCAGTTCTTC.

For this clonotype: One junction end disagrees with the germline gene, perhaps due to a read error. The chain links TRBV5-8 to TRBJ1-2; D might be TRBD1 (6 bases). Germline V gene lookup returns CDR1 SGHTS and CDR2 YDEGEE. This CDR3 has 15 amino acids. This chain's CDR3 is CASSLTGLRNYCYTF. As DNA, the CDR3 is TGTGCCAGCAGCTTGACAGGGCTGAGGAACTATTGCTACACCTTC.

The table lists this clonotype with a few counts. The chain employs TRBV5-8 and TRBJ1-5, with D possibly matching TRBD1 (5 bases). Germline lookup yields CDR1 SGHTS and CDR2 YDEGEE. The length of the CDR3 is 15 residues. V was pared by 4 bases and J by 1 base, with 12 bases between. Here the CDR3 DNA reads TGTGCCAGCAGCCCCTCCCGACAGAGCAATCAGCCCCAGCATTTT. It codes for CASSPSRQSNQPQHF.

The rearrangement joins TRBV28 to TRBJ2-1, with TRBD2 identical over 11 bases. The J segment lost 4 bases and the V segment lost 6 bases, leaving 2 bases of the junction unmatched. The CDR3 is 14 amino acids. In germline, CDR1 is MDHEN, CDR2 SYDVKM. CDR3 DNA: TGTGCCAGCAGGCGACTAGCGGGGTACAATGAGCAGTTCTTC. Its protein product is CASRRLAGYNEQFF.

This clonotype was counted at least ten times. The chain combines TRBV29-1 with TRBJ1-1; TRBD1 might be the D (6 bases). V lost 6 bases, J lost 1 base, and 9 bases lay in between. The germline CDR1 and CDR2 sequences are SQVTM and ANQGSEA. The CDR3 runs to 12 residues. For the CDR3, the DNA is TGCAGCGTAGGACAGAGGAACACTGAAGCTTTCTTT. It yields the protein CSVGQRNTEAFF.

This clonotype was observed a few times. The chain links TRBV18 to TRBJ1-1; maybe TRBD1 (5 bases). This CDR3 is built from 13 residues. Germline CDR1 KGHSH, CDR2 LQKENI. V was shortened by 4 bases and J by 7 bases, with 13 bases between the two germline ends. In nucleotides, the CDR3 is TGTGCCAGCTCACTCGAATGGGGGGATGAAGCTTTCTTT. This codes for CASSLEWGDEAFF.